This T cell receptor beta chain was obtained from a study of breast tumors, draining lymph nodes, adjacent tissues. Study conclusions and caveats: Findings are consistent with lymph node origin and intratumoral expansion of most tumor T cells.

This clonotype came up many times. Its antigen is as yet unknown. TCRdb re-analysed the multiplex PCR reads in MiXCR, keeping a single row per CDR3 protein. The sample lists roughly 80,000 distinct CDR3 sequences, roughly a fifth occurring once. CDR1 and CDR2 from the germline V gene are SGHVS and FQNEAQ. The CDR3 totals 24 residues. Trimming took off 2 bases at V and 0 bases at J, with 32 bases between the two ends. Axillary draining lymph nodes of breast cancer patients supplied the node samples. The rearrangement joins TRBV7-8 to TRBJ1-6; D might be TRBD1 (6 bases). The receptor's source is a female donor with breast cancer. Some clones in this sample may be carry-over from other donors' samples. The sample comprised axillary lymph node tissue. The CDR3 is CASSLLISGGTTQKRGSYNSPLHF. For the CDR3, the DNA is TGTGCCAGCAGCTTACTAATATCGGGCGGGACAACACAAAAGAGGGGCTCCTATAATTCACCCCTCCACTTT.